Below, 19 T cell receptor beta chains from the same sample are listed, as sequenced in a study of T cell responses to AZD1222 COVID-19 vaccine. Data came from immunoSEQ multiplex PCR; TCRdb stores just in-frame clones and leaves some out. The data show approximately 130,000 clones, 65% to 90% seen once. The material was peripheral blood, obtained 28 days after the second dose of the MenACWY control vaccine. The receptors stem from an adult who received the MenACWY meningococcal vaccine as a control.

The J gene is TRBJ1-2, the V gene TRBV20-1; D is undetermined. With 3 bases removed from V and 4 bases from J, the gap between germline ends came to 15 bases. CDR1 and CDR2 from the germline V gene are DFQATT and SNEGSKA (reference sequence). The CDR3 spans 14 residues. CDR3 bases: TGCAGTGCTAGTGCTGCGACTGGAGGCTATGGCTACACCTTC. Its translation is CSASAATGGYGYTF.

V usage is TRBV28 and J usage is TRBJ2-5; 10 bases are a match to TRBD1. The CDR3 consists of 15 residues. The V gene's germline CDR1 is MDHEN and CDR2 SYDVKM. The V gene end was trimmed by 4 bases and the J gene end by 5 bases; junction bases not matched to a gene: 7. CDR3 sequence reads: CASSSPGQGTETQYF. CDR3 coding DNA: TGTGCCAGCAGTTCCCCGGGACAGGGGACGGAGACCCAGTACTTC.

The chain has TRBV2 and TRBJ2-3; possible D gene TRBD2, 5 bases. CDR1 is SNHLY, CDR2 FYNNEI, per germline. CDR3 length: 13 amino acids. Trimming removed 8 bases at V and 0 bases at J, with 9 bases between. CDR3 loop: CASARTSTDTQYF. In DNA form, the CDR3 reads TGTGCCAGCGCGAGGACTAGCACAGATACGCAGTATTTT.

This clone was picked up a small number of times. The V and J genes are TRBV4-2 and TRBJ2-1; 12 bases map to TRBD2. Germline CDR1 is LGHNA and CDR2 is YNFKEQ. This CDR3 has 17 residues. V trimming: 3 bases; J trimming: 5 bases; junction bases outside the gene matches: 8. CDR3 sequence reads: CASSQYWTSGKNNEQFF. The CDR3 region has the DNA TGTGCCAGCAGCCAGTACTGGACTAGCGGGAAGAACAATGAGCAGTTCTTC.

This rearrangement joins TRBV7-8 to TRBJ1-4; D is uncertain. The CDR3 runs 13 residues. Germline V gene data show CDR1 as SGHVS and CDR2 as FQNEAQ. Trimming cost V 1 base and J 5 bases, with 5 bases left between them. The CDR3 loop reads CASSLVQNEKLFF. CDR3 in DNA: TGTGCCAGCAGCTTAGTGCAGAATGAAAAACTGTTTTTT.

The J gene is TRBJ2-3, the V gene TRBV4-2, with 11 nucleotides matching TRBD2. Germline-derived CDR1 and CDR2 are LGHNA and YNFKEQ. The CDR3 covers 19 residues. The V segment lost 4 bases and the J segment 2 bases; nucleotides outside the gene matches: 14. The CDR3: CASSLSPHISGGATDTQYF. CDR3 nucleotides: TGTGCCAGCAGCCTATCCCCCCACATTAGCGGGGGGGCCACAGATACGCAGTATTTT.

The V call is TRBV30, the J call TRBJ1-2; D is undetermined. V was cut by 0 bases and J by 2 bases, with 22 bases left in between. The germline V gene has CDR1 GTSNPN and CDR2 SVGIG (reference sequence). The CDR3 covers 18 residues. DNA for the CDR3: TGTGCCTGGAGTGTAATGGGTGGGCCGCGGGCCCTCAACTATGGCTACACCTTC. It yields the protein CAWSVMGGPRALNYGYTF.

The CDR3 sequence is CASSLGLAGASSAYNEQFF. Written as DNA, the CDR3 is TGTGCCAGCAGCTTAGGCCTAGCGGGAGCAAGTTCAGCCTACAATGAGCAGTTCTTC. The chain uses TRBV7-6 and TRBJ2-1; 10 nucleotides line up with TRBD2. Per the germline V gene, CDR1 is SGHVS and CDR2 is FNYEAQ. V lost 1 base, J lost 2 bases, and 11 bases stayed unmatched. The CDR3 is 19 residues long.

The chain has TRBV30 and TRBJ1-3; D unresolved. The ends were cut back, 4 bases at V and 2 bases at J, with 3 bases in the middle. The CDR3 covers 11 residues. CDR1 is GTSNPN, CDR2 SVGIG, per germline (reference sequence). The CDR3 protein is CAWMPGNTIYF. The CDR3 DNA sequence: TGTGCCTGGATGCCTGGAAACACCATATATTTT.

The V and J genes are TRBV29-1 and TRBJ2-1; 7 bases are a match to TRBD2. Germline loops: CDR1 SQVTM, CDR2 ANQGSEA. V shed 5 bases and J 6 bases; nucleotides not matched to a gene: 16. The CDR3 runs to 16 residues. CDR3 nucleotide sequence: TGCAGCGTTAAAGGGGCGGGAGAGGAACTGGGCAATGAGCAGTTCTTC. Translated, it gives CSVKGAGEELGNEQFF.

The J gene is TRBJ2-1, the V gene TRBV7-2, with 10 bases aligning to TRBD1. The CDR3 length is 16 residues. The germline V gene encodes CDR1 SGHTA and CDR2 FQGNSA. J lost 9 bases, V lost 5 bases, and 13 bases had no gene match. The CDR3 nucleotides are TGTGCCAGCAGCGCAGGCACTCCGGGACAGGGGTTTGAGCAGTTCTTC. Translating gives CASSAGTPGQGFEQFF.

This clone has only one observation. The rearrangement uses TRBV7-9 and TRBJ2-7; 7 bases match TRBD2. This CDR3 region has 15 residues. Unmatched junction bases numbered 10, after V lost 4 bases and J lost 4 bases. Germline lookup yields CDR1 SEHNR and CDR2 FQNEAQ (reference sequence). For the CDR3, the DNA is TGTGCCAGCAGCTATAGGGAGGCTAGCGGATACGAGCAGTACTTC. Translated, it gives CASSYREASGYEQYF.

The CDR3 here is CASSLAGLNTGELFF. For the CDR3, the DNA is TGTGCCAGCAGCTTGGCGGGACTGAACACCGGGGAGCTGTTTTTT. The chain employs TRBV7-9 and TRBJ2-2; possibly TRBD2 for D (6 bases). Germline lookup yields CDR1 SEHNR and CDR2 FQNEAQ (reference sequence). The V end was cut by 3 bases, the J end by 1 base, with 9 bases between. The CDR3 runs 15 residues.

The chain couples TRBV29-1 to TRBJ2-2; D gene unclear. Germline CDR1 and CDR2: SQVTM and ANQGSEA. The V and J ends lost 6 bases and 3 bases respectively, with 14 bases between them. The CDR3 has 14 amino acids. The CDR3: CSVARSPDTGELFF. In nucleotides, the CDR3 is TGCAGCGTCGCCAGGTCCCCAGACACCGGGGAGCTGTTTTTT.

The chain employs TRBV12-3 or TRBV12-4 and TRBJ2-1, with D tentatively TRBD1 or TRBD2 (5 bases each). V was pared by 6 bases and J by 7 bases, with 13 bases between. The CDR3 has 13 amino acids. CDR3 sequence: CASRPPGPNEQFF. Written as DNA, the CDR3 is TGTGCCAGCAGGCCCCCGGGACCTAATGAGCAGTTCTTC.

This chain connects TRBV10-3 to TRBJ2-7; D might be TRBD2 (5 bases). Trimming removed 2 bases at V and 11 bases at J, with 16 bases between. In germline, CDR1 is ENHRY, CDR2 SYGVKD. This CDR3 spans 13 amino acids. This CDR3 is CAISERQVGVEYV. CDR3 nucleotide sequence: TGTGCCATCAGTGAGAGGCAGGTCGGGGTGGAGTACGTC.

The J gene is TRBJ1-2, the V gene TRBV5-4; no reliable D call. The germline V gene encodes CDR1 SGHNT and CDR2 YYREEE (reference sequence). Trimming removed 9 bases from V and 4 bases from J, with 31 bases in between. The CDR3 has 18 amino acids. The CDR3 sequence is CATTAGFPLTGRGYGYTF. DNA of the CDR3: TGTGCCACCACGGCTGGATTTCCTTTAACGGGTCGAGGCTATGGCTACACCTTC.

The chain recombines TRBV7-8 with TRBJ2-3; D may be TRBD1 or TRBD2 (6 bases each). V dropped 1 base and J dropped 6 bases, with 14 bases sitting between them. This CDR3 is built from 15 residues. Germline V gene lookup returns CDR1 SGHVS and CDR2 FQNEAQ. In DNA, the CDR3 is TGTGCCAGCAGCTTAGGTGTCGGGGGCTCGGATACGCAGTATTTT. Its translation is CASSLGVGGSDTQYF.

Only one count was recorded for this clone. V and J are TRBV5-1 and TRBJ2-1; D might be TRBD1 or TRBD2, each matching 5 bases. The CDR3 spans 16 residues. The V gene's germline CDR1 is SGHRS and CDR2 YFSETQ. Trimming took off 0 bases at V and 0 bases at J, with 10 bases between the two ends. CDR3 nucleotide sequence: TGCGCCAGCAGCTTGGTCGGTGGGGGCTCCTACAATGAGCAGTTCTTC. It translates to CASSLVGGGSYNEQFF.